The present T cell receptor beta chain was sequenced within a study of T-cell reconstitution after alpha-beta-depleted transplantation in children. Study observations and caveats: A year post-transplant, T-cell counts and diversity derived mostly from newly produced T cells. It was surviving recipient T cells and thymic progenitors that gave some patients high TCRbeta diversity at day 60. Several hundred expanded graft clones reportedly were the source of alpha-beta T cells about two months after transplant.

Between the trimmed V and J ends, which lost 3 bases and 5 bases, there was a span of 20 bases. The CDR3 is made up of 17 amino acids. Preparation of the TCRbeta library involved a method that used unique molecular identifiers. TCRdb redid the calling of the PCR reads with MiXCR, one entry per CDR3 protein. This table has about 980,000 distinct CDR3 sequences, 25% to 35% appearing once. About this clonotype itself: No antigen is known for it.

The chain carries TRBV12-3 or TRBV12-4 and TRBJ2-1; D gene unclear. Sequenced here: PBMCs, mostly from graft donor cells, sampled 360 days after TCRalphabeta/CD19-depleted stem cell transplant. The TCR was taken from a boy less than two years old who had a stem cell transplant for SCID, so the T cells may come from the graft donor. CDR3 sequence (DNA): TGTGCCAGCAGTTTTGGTCGACCAACCTATAGCCACAATGAGCAGTTCTTC. It specifies CASSFGRPTYSHNEQFF.